These T cell receptor beta chains were read from a single sample in a study of post-analysis software for immune sequencing data. TCRdb processed the PCR reads anew with MiXCR; each CDR3 protein has one entry. The sample contains some 890,000 distinct CDR3 sequences, around 53% of which appear only once. The sequenced sample was blood. These receptors all stem from a girl aged 10-17 years with multiple sclerosis. Each CDR3 is given with its conserved first and last residue. Each record gives: clone size, J gene, D gene, V gene, CDR3 DNA, CDR3 protein. D genes are given only for firm matches. A clone size is listed for some rows: how often the clone was seen (once, few, many), or a class if it is expanded.

size: -; J: TRBJ2-3; D: -; V: TRBV10-2; DNA: TGCGCCAGCAGTGAGACCCTCACGACGCAGTATTTT; CDR3: CASSETLTTQYF
size: -; J: TRBJ2-5; D: -; V: TRBV6-6; DNA: TGTGCCAGCAGGACCATCCCTTGGGGTGAAGAGACCCAGTACTTC; CDR3: CASRTIPWGEETQYF
size: -; J: TRBJ2-1; D: TRBD2; V: TRBV29-1; DNA: TGCAGCGTTGAAGGGGTTAGCGGGGCCTACAATGAGCAGTTCTTC; CDR3: CSVEGVSGAYNEQFF
size: -; J: TRBJ2-1; D: -; V: TRBV5-1; DNA: TGCGCCAGCAGCTGGGATCGGGTCACGGATGAGCAGTTCTTC; CDR3: CASSWDRVTDEQFF
size: -; J: TRBJ2-1; D: TRBD2; V: TRBV29-1; DNA: TGCAGCGTTGGAACTAGCGGGGGCTACAATGAGCAGTTCTTC; CDR3: CSVGTSGGYNEQFF
size: -; J: TRBJ2-7; D: TRBD2; V: TRBV20-1; DNA: TGCAGTGCTAGAGATTCGCGCGGGAGCTCCGCCTACGAGCAGTACTTC; CDR3: CSARDSRGSSAYEQYF
size: few; J: TRBJ2-4; D: TRBD2; V: TRBV4-1; DNA: TGCGCCAGCAGCGCTCCCGGGACTAGGGACGTTCAGTACTTC; CDR3: CASSAPGTRDVQYF
size: -; J: TRBJ2-1; D: -; V: TRBV4-1; DNA: TGCGCCAGCAGGGGTGTCAGGGGTGATGAGCAGTTCTTC; CDR3: CASRGVRGDEQFF
size: -; J: TRBJ1-6; D: -; V: TRBV12-5; DNA: TGTGCTAGTGGTTCGGGACATCATAATTCACCCCTCCACTTT; CDR3: CASGSGHHNSPLHF
size: -; J: TRBJ1-2; D: -; V: TRBV29-1; DNA: TGCAGCGGCAAAGTGGCCCAGAGTGGACAGTCTCATGGCTACACCTTC; CDR3: CSGKVAQSGQSHGYTF
size: -; J: TRBJ2-3; D: TRBD2; V: TRBV15; DNA: TGTGCCACCAGCGGGCTAGCGGGAGGTGTAGATACGCAGTATTTT; CDR3: CATSGLAGGVDTQYF
size: -; J: TRBJ2-1; D: -; V: TRBV20-1; DNA: TGCAGTGCTAGACCCCTTGGGAGCGGCAATGAGCAGTTCTTC; CDR3: CSARPLGSGNEQFF
size: -; J: TRBJ2-5; D: TRBD2; V: TRBV7-8; DNA: TGTGCCAGCAGCTCCGGGACTAGCGGGAGAGGAGAGACCCAGTACTTC; CDR3: CASSSGTSGRGETQYF
size: -; J: TRBJ1-2; D: TRBD1; V: TRBV20-1; DNA: TGCAGTGCTAGAGACTGGGACAGCAACTATGGCTACACCTTC; CDR3: CSARDWDSNYGYTF
size: -; J: TRBJ2-7; D: -; V: TRBV3-1; DNA: TGTGCCAGCAGCCAACTCACAGCGACCTACGAGCAGTACTTC; CDR3: CASSQLTATYEQYF
size: -; J: TRBJ2-1; D: TRBD2; V: TRBV9; DNA: TGTGCCAGCAGCGTTAGCGGGGGAACCTACGAGCAGTTCTTC; CDR3: CASSVSGGTYEQFF
size: few; J: TRBJ2-1; D: TRBD2; V: TRBV20-1; DNA: TGCAGCCGTATGAAGACTAGCGGGACGGATGAGCAGTTCTTC; CDR3: CSRMKTSGTDEQFF
size: few; J: TRBJ2-7; D: TRBD1; V: TRBV12-3/TRBV12-4; DNA: TGTGCCAGCAGCTCCGGACAGGGGGCAGCCTACGAGCAGTACTTC; CDR3: CASSSGQGAAYEQYF
size: -; J: TRBJ2-7; D: -; V: TRBV5-1; DNA: TGCGCCAGCAGCTTCGGTCGGGAAAAGTACGAGCAGTACTTC; CDR3: CASSFGREKYEQYF
size: -; J: TRBJ2-3; D: -; V: TRBV7-9; DNA: TGTGCCAGCAGCTTAGGCACCTACACAGATACGCAGTATTTT; CDR3: CASSLGTYTDTQYF
size: -; J: TRBJ2-7; D: -; V: TRBV29-1; DNA: TGCAGCGTTGAAGTTTCTATGGGAGAGCAGTACTTC; CDR3: CSVEVSMGEQYF
size: -; J: TRBJ1-2; D: -; V: TRBV20-1; DNA: TGCAGTGCTAGACGGGATTTCAACTATGGCTACACCTTC; CDR3: CSARRDFNYGYTF
size: -; J: TRBJ2-7; D: -; V: TRBV7-6; DNA: TGCGCCAGCAGCTTATCTCACAGGAGCTCCTACGAGCAGTACTTC; CDR3: CASSLSHRSSYEQYF